Each of the 15 T cell receptor beta chains below was sequenced from the same sample in a study of T cells in women clearing cervical HPV infection. TCRdb keeps only in-frame clones here, not all; method: immunoSEQ multiplex PCR. This sample's table has approximately 39,000 clones. Sequencing used blood buffy coat. Every receptor here comes from a woman between 18 and 69 years old with a cervical HPV16 infection that either progressed to CIN3+ or cleared (not recorded which).

With regard to this clone: The missing CDR3 end, 3 residues past where the read stops, is filled in from the germline J gene. The chain carries TRBV18 and TRBJ2-3, with unresolved D. The germline V gene encodes CDR1 KGHSH and CDR2 LQKENI. This CDR3 contains 15 residues. The ends were cut back, 2 bases at V and 1 base at J, with 10 bases in the middle. CDR3 DNA (partial): TGTGCCAGCTCACCAAACCCTATCCGCACAGATACG. As protein: CASSPNPIRTDT. The complete CDR3 sequence is CASSPNPIRTDTQYF.

In the case of this clone: The CDR3 extends 3 residues past the end of the read, so its final part is completed from the germline J gene. The chain combines TRBV6-2 or TRBV6-3 with TRBJ1-1; D uncertain. Looked up from germline, CDR1 is MNHEY and CDR2 is SVGEGT. This CDR3 has 12 residues. The sequenced CDR3 bases are TGTGCCAGCAGTCCTAATGTCCTCATA. Translating it yields CASSPNVLI. The full CDR3 reads CASSPNVLIAFF.

The CDR3 DNA, read in part, is TGTGCCAGCAGCCAATCGGGGGGGGCTTCACCC. It specifies CASSQSGGASP. The whole CDR3 reads CASSQSGGASPLHF. This chain connects TRBV16 to TRBJ1-6; tentatively, D is TRBD1 (6 bases). The read comes to an end 3 residues before the CDR3 does, leaving the germline J gene to fill in the end. V lost 0 bases and J lost 9, with 9 bases in between. Germline CDR1 is KGHSY and CDR2 is FQNENV. This CDR3 is 14 amino acids long.

CDR3 sequence reads: CSARDWRAGNTEAFF. The CDR3 DNA, read in part, is TGCAGTGCTAGAGATTGGAGGGCTGGGAACACTGAA. V gene TRBV20-1 combines with J gene TRBJ1-1, with D uncertain. The observed sequence ends 3 residues before the CDR3 terminus, with the missing tail filled in from the germline J gene. This CDR3 has 15 residues. The germline V gene has CDR1 DFQATT and CDR2 SNEGSKA (reference sequence). V was trimmed by 0 bases and J by 1 base, leaving 12 bases between them.

Turning to this clone: Read data end 3 residues before the CDR3 end; the end is taken from the germline J gene. V and J are TRBV10-3 and TRBJ2-4; a weak D match, TRBD1 (6 bases). This CDR3 has 15 residues. Germline V lookup: CDR1 ENHRY, CDR2 SYGVKD. The CDR3 spells CAISDSRQAQETQYF. Partial CDR3 DNA: TGTGCCATCAGTGACTCCCGACAGGCCCAAGAGACT.

Turning to this clone: The sequence runs out 3 residues before the end of the CDR3; the remainder is reconstructed from the germline J gene. The J gene is TRBJ2-5, the V gene TRBV28; unclear D gene. The CDR3 length is 14 residues. V was pared by 3 bases and J by 4 bases, with 12 bases between. CDR1 is MDHEN and CDR2 is SYDVKM in the germline V gene. The CDR3 bases that were read are TGTGCCAGCAGTTTCCCGTCGGTCCGAGAGACC. Its protein is CASSFPSVRET. The CDR3 in its entirety is CASSFPSVRETQYF.

Note on this clone: The missing CDR3 end, 3 residues past where the read stops, is filled in from the germline J gene. The V gene is TRBV5-1, the J gene TRBJ1-4, with 9 positions matching TRBD1. The CDR3 has 15 residues. In germline, CDR1 is SGHRS, CDR2 YFSETQ. V was clipped by 0 bases and J by 5 bases; unmatched bases: 2. CDR3 bases read: TGCGCCAGCAGCTTGGGACAGGGGGGGAATGAAAAA. Encoded protein: CASSLGQGGNEK. The full CDR3 reads CASSLGQGGNEKLFF.

Notes on this clone: The read ends 3 residues before the CDR3 terminus; that terminus is restored from the germline J gene. This rearrangement joins TRBV20-1 to TRBJ2-2; D not certain. The CDR3 length is 13 residues. CDR1 is DFQATT and CDR2 is SNEGSKA in the germline V gene (reference sequence). Trimming took 2 bases from V and 6 from J, leaving 10 bases between them. CDR3 sequence reads: CSARQQSPGELFF. CDR3 DNA (partial): TGCAGTGCTAGACAACAGTCACCCGGGGAG.

Concerning this clone: The read terminates 3 residues before the CDR3 end, so the remaining end is supplied by the germline J gene. V is TRBV11-3 and J is TRBJ2-3, with a possible D match to TRBD2 (6 bases). Germline CDR1 reads SGHNT; CDR2 reads YENEEA. The CDR3 is 13 amino acids. The CDR3 spells CASSSGDQETQYF. CDR3 DNA (partial): TGTGCCAGCAGCTCGGGGGATCAAGAGACG.

As regards this clone: The read ends 3 residues early relative to the CDR3; the germline J gene fills the gap. The chain combines TRBV20-1 with TRBJ1-1; TRBD1 might be the D (6 bases). CDR1 is DFQATT and CDR2 is SNEGSKA in the germline V gene (reference sequence). The CDR3 is 13 residues long. The V end lost 0 bases, the J end lost 7 bases, and 12 bases lay between the germline ends. The sequenced part of the CDR3 DNA is TGCAGTGCTAGAGATTCGGACAGTATTGAA. Residues: CSARDSDSIE. The CDR3 in its entirety is CSARDSDSIEAFF.

In the case of this clone: The read falls 3 residues short of the CDR3 end, and the missing part is taken from the germline J gene. This same CDR3 is encoded by further DNA sequences in the sample. The rearrangement joins TRBV2 to TRBJ1-2; D possibly corresponds to TRBD1 (6 bases). This CDR3 is built from 14 residues. Trimming took 5 bases from V and 4 from J, leaving 14 bases between them. CDR1 and CDR2 from the germline V gene are SNHLY and FYNNEI. The sequenced CDR3 bases are TGTGCCAGCAGTCCCAGGGGCGCCAGCTATGGC. Amino acids: CASSPRGASYG. The whole CDR3 protein reads CASSPRGASYGYTF.

On this clone: The read finishes 3 residues shy of the CDR3 end, and the germline J gene is used to complete it. The chain couples TRBV6-2 or TRBV6-3 to TRBJ1-2, with 7 positions matching TRBD1. CDR1 and CDR2 from the germline V gene are MNHEY and SVGEGT. The V and J ends lost 7 bases and 0 bases, in that order; junction bases with no gene match: 8. The CDR3 runs 15 residues. CDR3 bases read: TGTGCCAGCACCCGAACGACAGGGCCTAACTATGGC. As protein: CASTRTTGPNYG. The whole CDR3 is CASTRTTGPNYGYTF.

Partial CDR3 DNA: TGTGCCAGCAGCCCAAGGGTGAAAGAGACC. It encodes CASSPRVKET. The whole CDR3 region reads CASSPRVKETYTF. The chain recombines TRBV11-2 with TRBJ1-2; no clear D gene. The CDR3 end falls 3 residues outside the read, so it is completed with the germline J gene. In germline, CDR1 is SGHAT, CDR2 FQNNGV. The CDR3 is 13 residues long.

The CDR3 here is CASSWTGIPYEQYF. Partial CDR3 DNA: TGTGCCAGCAGTTGGACAGGGATACCCTACGAG. V and J are TRBV12-3 or TRBV12-4 and TRBJ2-7; 8 nucleotides align to TRBD1. The CDR3 goes on 3 residues after the read ends, and that part is filled in from the germline J gene. The CDR3 has 14 amino acids. V lost 4 bases to trimming and J lost 2 bases; unmatched junction nucleotides: 4.

In regard to this clone: The missing CDR3 end, 3 residues past where the read stops, is filled in from the germline J gene. The chain uses TRBV19 and TRBJ1-2; a weak D match, TRBD1 (5 bases). Germline CDR1 is LNHDA and CDR2 is SQIVND (reference sequence). Deletions cut 5 bases from V and 4 bases from J, with 14 bases between. The CDR3 covers 14 residues. The CDR3 region is CASSPQGLGYGYTF. Partial CDR3 DNA: TGTGCCAGTAGTCCTCAGGGATTGGGCTATGGC. The full variable domain, rest sourced from reference TRBV19 and TRBJ1-2, is DGGITQSPKYLFRKEGQNVTLSCEQNLNHDAMYWYRQDPGQGLRLIYYSQIVNDFQKGDIAEGYSVSREKKESFPLTVTSAQKNPTAFYLCASSPQGLGYGYTFGSGTRLTVV.